The entry that follows covers one T cell receptor beta chain sequence. This sample is drawn from a study of blood T cell repertoires in COVID-19. V shed 5 bases and J 0 bases; nucleotides not matched to a gene: 6. Germline V lookup: CDR1 SGHAT, CDR2 FQNNGV. This CDR3 region has 16 residues. Sequencing was performed with immunoSEQ multiplex PCR; in TCRdb, only in-frame clones are kept and a portion is missing. Of over 150,000 clones detected, approximately 80% appear once; the ten largest clones hold about 4%. The specimen was peripheral blood. This chain links TRBV11-2 with TRBJ1-3, with 8 bases that match TRBD1. This TCR was sampled from a woman of 80 years or more with acute or convalescent COVID-19. CDR3 region: CASSAGQGTSGNTIYF. CDR3 in DNA: TGTGCCAGCAGCGCCGGACAGGGCACCTCTGGAAACACCATATATTTT.